The source of this T cell receptor (beta chain) is a study of Ad26.COV2.S vaccination and SARS-CoV-2 variants. As regards this clone: Its antigen is not identified.

Germline assignment: CDR1 SGHNT and CDR2 YYREEE (reference sequence). The CDR3 runs 11 residues. Trimming cost V 0 bases and J 12 bases, with 8 bases left between them. Study results and caveats: Compared with placebo recipients, vaccine recipients had higher spike-specific TCR breadth. The analyses of TCR breadth and depth may have understated the size of total T cell responses.

Treatment of the sample: approximately 18 received Ad26.COV2.S at low or high dose, single or two shots; roughly five received placebo; per-sample allocation not given. Each sample was drawn 63 days after the first injection (of vaccine or placebo). Expressing Wuhan-strain SARS-CoV-2 spike, an Ad26 vector served as the vaccine. Sequencing used immunoSEQ multiplex PCR; TCRdb keeps in-frame clones, though not all of them. The sample has a few hundred thousand clones; about 87% are singletons. The chain uses TRBV5-4 and TRBJ2-3; maybe TRBD2 (6 bases). This clonotype originated in a person between 18 and 65 years old who received the Ad26.COV2.S COVID-19 vaccine or a placebo. The source material was peripheral blood, sampled in a trial of Ad26.COV2.S vaccine versus placebo. CDR3 amino acids: CASSLGTIQYF. The DNA of the CDR3 is TGTGCCAGCAGCTTGGGGACTATTCAGTATTTT. Full variable domain (rest looked up from reference TRBV5-4 and TRBJ2-3): ETGVTQSPTHLIKTRGQQVTLRCSSQSGHNTVSWYQQALGQGPQFIFQYYREEENGRGNFPPRFSGLQFPNYSSELNVNALELDDSALYLCASSLGTIQYFGPGTRLTVL.